This T cell receptor (beta chain) comes out of a study of OX40 agonist ivuxolimab in advanced cancers. Turning to this clone: Antigen specificity is unknown.

Here immunoSEQ multiplex PCR was the method, and the copy in TCRdb shows in-frame clones only, minus some. The data show some 44,000 clones, around 91% seen once. Overall study findings and caveats: The authors did not determine the antigen specificity of the expanded peripheral T cells.

This CDR3 has 15 amino acids. The germline CDR1 and CDR2 sequences are LNHDA and SQIVND (reference sequence). The V gene lost 3 bases and the J gene lost 6 bases, with 18 bases spanning the gap. The TCR was taken from an adult with an advanced solid tumor such as melanoma, head and neck, liver or kidney cancer. J is TRBJ2-7 and V is TRBV19, with D perhaps given as TRBD1 or TRBD2 (5 bases each). Material: CD4+ or CD8+ T cells sorted from blood, obtained in a trial of the OX40 agonist ivuxolimab. CDR3 in amino acids: CASSIKPGPYVEQYF. The CDR3 DNA sequence: TGTGCCAGTAGTATTAAACCGGGGCCCTACGTCGAGCAGTACTTC.